What follows is one T cell receptor beta chain and its context. These data belong to a study of blood T cell repertoires in COVID-19. Looking at the study overall: COVID-19 samples from acute and convalescent phases originated in the United States, Italy and Spain. Sample material is recorded as cDNA or gDNA derived from T cells, B-cell-depleted T cells, or PBMCs.

This CDR3 has 22 amino acids. Trimming cost V 1 base and J 6 bases, with 31 bases left between them. Germline CDR1 LNHDA, CDR2 SQIVND (reference sequence). Per the original data handling: Quantification of nucleated cells was approximated via reference gene primer amplification. Clones were sequenced by immunoSEQ multiplex PCR, and TCRdb holds only the in-frame ones, with some missing. The V and J calls and clone size come from that table; D and trimming were worked out from the DNA. The sample records 150,000 to 200,000 clones, almost 85% being singletons. Source material: peripheral blood. The source of this sequence is a man aged 18 to 30 with active or convalescent COVID-19. The chain has TRBV19 and TRBJ1-6; the D is unclear. CDR3 amino acids: CASSIVMGPGNVGRRTNSPLHF. The CDR3 bases are TGTGCCAGTAGTATAGTAATGGGTCCCGGGAACGTTGGTCGAAGGACTAATTCACCCCTCCACTTT.